This T cell receptor (beta chain) was identified during a study of cytomegalovirus exposure and HLA in healthy donors. With 60 Vbeta and 13 Jbeta primers, the PCR was carried out. This table comes from immunoSEQ multiplex PCR, and its TCRdb copy is limited to in-frame clones, with some not included. The repertoire consists of around 300,000 clones, with around nine tenths occurring once and the leading ten covering about 2.3%. Per the germline V gene, CDR1 is MNHEY and CDR2 is SVGAGI. The CDR3 contains 15 residues. Trimming took off 8 bases at V and 0 bases at J, with 15 bases between the two ends. The V and J genes are TRBV6-5 and TRBJ2-3; a weak D match, TRBD2 (6 bases). This clonotype originated in a woman under 30 in good health and CMV-seronegative. Sequencing was carried out using PBMCs. The CDR3 here is CASGRAGKSTDTQYF. The DNA of the CDR3 is TGTGCCAGCGGTCGGGCGGGGAAGAGCACAGATACGCAGTATTTT.